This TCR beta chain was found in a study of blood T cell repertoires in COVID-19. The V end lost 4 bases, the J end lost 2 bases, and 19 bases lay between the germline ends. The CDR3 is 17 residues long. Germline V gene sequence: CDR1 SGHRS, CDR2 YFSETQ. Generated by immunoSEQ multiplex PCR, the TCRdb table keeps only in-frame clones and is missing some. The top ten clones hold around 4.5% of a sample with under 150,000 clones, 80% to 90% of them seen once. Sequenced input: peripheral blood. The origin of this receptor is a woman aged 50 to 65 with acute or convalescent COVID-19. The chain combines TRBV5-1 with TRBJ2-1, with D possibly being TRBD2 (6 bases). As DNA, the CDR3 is TGCGCCAGCAGCCCAGGTATAGCGGACCGCCCCTACAATGAGCAGTTCTTC. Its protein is CASSPGIADRPYNEQFF.